This T cell receptor (beta chain) was found in a study of identical twins. The CDR3 covers 14 residues. From germline, CDR1 is MNHNS and CDR2 SASEGT. Trimming cost V 5 bases and J 7 bases; bases outside gene matches: 4. A note on this clonotype: What it binds is unknown.

Whole-study results and caveats: Zero-insertion analyses were open to partial confounding by invariant MAIT and iNKT cells. Recombination models fit unrelated individuals' TCR alpha sharing but underestimated twins'. Shared out-of-frame alpha sequences (those common to twins) showed excess low generation probability. Within cord blood, abundant beta clonotypes carried fewer insertions, but memory repertoires showed no such trend.

MiXCR, applied by TCRdb to the 5' RACE reads, yields one record per CDR3 protein. The sample lists under 250,000 distinct CDR3 sequences; approximately 9% were seen once. The clonotype comes from a woman between 18 and 29 years old in good health. Sequenced input: memory (CD45RO+) T cells sorted from blood. The chain recombines TRBV6-1 with TRBJ2-2; 10 nucleotides match TRBD2. CDR3 in amino acids: CASSSGGAIGELFF. The CDR3 coding sequence is TGTGCCAGCAGTAGCGGGGGGGCGATCGGGGAGCTGTTTTTT.